These 18 T cell receptor beta chains were all obtained from the same sample, sequenced in a study of cytomegalovirus exposure and HLA in healthy donors. Researchers ran the PCR with 60 Vbeta and 13 Jbeta primers. Some clones are missing from TCRdb's copy, which holds only in-frame ones; the method was immunoSEQ multiplex PCR. The sample shows 150,000 or so clones, over 60% of them seen only once. Sequencing used PBMCs. These receptors all come from a male donor in good health and CMV-seronegative.

On this clone: The same CDR3 can be traced to other DNA sequences in this sample. The chain joins TRBV19 to TRBJ1-6; 7 bases align to TRBD1. The length of the CDR3 is 19 residues. V lost 3 bases, J lost 0 bases, and 11 bases stayed unmatched. Looked up from germline, CDR1 is LNHDA and CDR2 is SQIVND (reference sequence). CDR3 nucleotide sequence: TGTGCCAGTAGTATCGGCGGCAGGGGGAAGAGCTCCTATAATTCACCCCTCCACTTT. It specifies CASSIGGRGKSSYNSPLHF.

The chain joins TRBV23-1 to TRBJ2-3, with TRBD1 identical over 12 bases. TRBV23-1 qualifies as an ORF whose function is uncertain. V lost 0 bases, J lost 4 bases, and 5 bases stayed unmatched. The CDR3 is 17 amino acids. CDR3 sequence: CASSQSGTGGSSDTQYF. Written as DNA, the CDR3 is TGCGCCAGCAGTCAATCCGGGACAGGGGGCTCCTCAGATACGCAGTATTTT.

The rearrangement uses TRBV18 and TRBJ2-3, with D uncertain. The CDR3 extends over 12 amino acids. V was cut by 3 bases and J by 2 bases, with 3 bases left in between. Germline values: CDR1 KGHSH, CDR2 LQKENI. This chain's CDR3 is CASSPVTDTQYF. The CDR3 nucleotides read TGTGCCAGCTCACCCGTCACAGATACGCAGTATTTT.

The chain couples TRBV6-6 to TRBJ1-5, with no clear D. The CDR3 runs to 16 residues. With 0 bases removed from V and 4 bases from J, the gap between germline ends came to 13 bases. Germline-derived CDR1 and CDR2 are MNHNY and SVGAGI (reference sequence). CDR3 sequence (DNA): TGTGCCAGCAGTTACTCCGGGAATACCGCTAATCAGCCCCAGCATTTT. This translates into CASSYSGNTANQPQHF.

V and J are TRBV11-2 and TRBJ1-4; D is uncertain. The CDR3 is made up of 14 amino acids. V was pared by 1 base and J by 10 bases, with 13 bases between. Germline V gene data show CDR1 as SGHAT and CDR2 as FQNNGV. Written as DNA, the CDR3 is TGTGCCAGCAGCTTAGTGCCCTGGGAGGGAAAACTGTTTTTT. Encoded protein: CASSLVPWEGKLFF.

This sequence joins TRBV23-1 and TRBJ2-2, with 7 bases identical to TRBD2. TRBV23-1 is an open reading frame whose function is uncertain. This CDR3 has 18 amino acids. V gave up 1 base and J gave up 7 bases; unmatched junction bases: 15. The CDR3 reads CASSQWWECGGSGGELFF. The CDR3 DNA is TGCGCCAGCAGTCAATGGTGGGAATGCGGGGGAAGTGGCGGGGAGCTGTTTTTT.

V gene TRBV5-6 combines with J gene TRBJ1-5, with 7 bases that match TRBD1. Germline V gene data show CDR1 as SGHDT and CDR2 as YYEEEE. The CDR3 covers 14 residues. V dropped 2 bases and J dropped 1; count of bases not matched to a gene: 0. The CDR3 DNA reads TGTGCCAGCAGCTTACAGGGGAGCAATCAGCCCCAGCATTTT. Its translation is CASSLQGSNQPQHF.

V and J are TRBV6-1 and TRBJ2-7; possible D gene TRBD1, 6 bases. Germline V gene data show CDR1 as MNHNS and CDR2 as SASEGT. The CDR3 has 15 amino acids. V gave up 2 bases and J gave up 2 bases, with 13 bases separating them. Here the CDR3 reads CASSETRGRAYEQYF. The DNA for the CDR3 is TGTGCCAGCAGTGAAACCAGGGGTCGGGCCTACGAGCAGTACTTC.

V is TRBV6-1 and J is TRBJ2-1; TRBD2 matches at 15 bases. This CDR3 contains 17 residues. The germline gives CDR1 MNHNS, CDR2 SASEGT. Germline trimming cut 2 bases from V and 8 bases from J; bases unmatched to any gene: 7. The chain's CDR3 is CASSERGLAGGLYEQFF. The DNA of the CDR3 is TGTGCCAGCAGTGAAAGGGGACTAGCGGGGGGTTTGTATGAGCAGTTCTTC.

The gene calls are TRBV7-9 and TRBJ2-5, with 7 positions matching TRBD1. The CDR3 covers 14 residues. J gave up 5 bases and V 4 bases, and 7 bases lay outside the gene matches. Looked up from germline, CDR1 is SEHNR and CDR2 is FQNEAQ (reference sequence). The CDR3 spells CASSSGTVRETQYF. The CDR3 DNA is TGTGCCAGCAGCTCAGGGACAGTTCGGGAGACCCAGTACTTC. Variable domain in full (rest from reference TRBV7-9 and TRBJ2-5): DTGVSQNPRHKITKRGQNVTFRCDPISEHNRLYWYRQTLGQGPEFLTYFQNEAQLEKSRLLSDRFSAERPKGSFSTLEIQRTEQGDSAMYLCASSSGTVRETQYFGPGTRLLVL.

The gene calls are TRBV5-8 and TRBJ2-1; D remains ambiguous. From germline, CDR1 is SGHTS and CDR2 YDEGEE. V was shortened by 4 bases and J by 3 bases, with 2 bases between the two germline ends. CDR3 size: 11 residues. CDR3 residues: CASSLYNEQFF. For the CDR3, the DNA is TGTGCCAGCAGCCTCTACAATGAGCAGTTCTTC.

The rearrangement joins TRBV18 to TRBJ2-7; TRBD1 aligns across 7 bases. The CDR3 runs 14 residues. Trimming at V came to 4 bases and at J to 5 bases, leaving 8 bases not matched to a gene. Germline values: CDR1 KGHSH, CDR2 LQKENI. CDR3 DNA sequence: TGTGCCAGCTCACGCCTGACAGGGAGAAACGAGCAGTACTTC. Amino acid sequence: CASSRLTGRNEQYF. The full variable domain, with the rest looked up from reference TRBV18 and TRBJ2-7, is NAGVMQNPRHLVRRRGQEARLRCSPMKGHSHVYWYRQLPEEGLKFMVYLQKENIIDESGMPKERFSAEFPKEGPSILRIQQVVRGDSAAYFCASSRLTGRNEQYFGPGTRLTVT.

The V gene is TRBV4-2, the J gene TRBJ1-2; D may be TRBD1 (5 bases). The CDR3 spans 14 residues. Between the trimmed V and J ends, which lost 4 bases and 8 bases, there was a span of 17 bases. Per the germline V gene, CDR1 is LGHNA and CDR2 is YNFKEQ. CDR3 DNA sequence: TGTGCCAGCAGCCGCACCGAAGGGGAATCGGGCTACACCTTC. This gives the protein CASSRTEGESGYTF.

This clone occurred once. This chain links TRBV5-1 with TRBJ2-7; 10 nucleotides align to TRBD1. J was trimmed by 4 bases and V by 4 bases; bases with no gene match: 5. There are 14 residues in the CDR3. The germline gives CDR1 SGHRS, CDR2 YFSETQ. The CDR3, as DNA: TGCGCCAGCAGCCCACGGGGACAGGGGTACGAGCAGTACTTC. It yields the protein CASSPRGQGYEQYF.

The J gene is TRBJ2-6, the V gene TRBV5-1, with D possibly being TRBD1 (7 bases). Germline CDR1 and CDR2: SGHRS and YFSETQ. The CDR3 length is 19 residues. The V end was cut by 0 bases, the J end by 0 bases, with 16 bases between. The CDR3 sequence: CASSLVAGGPSSGANVLTF. The CDR3 nucleotides are TGCGCCAGCAGCTTGGTGGCAGGGGGGCCGAGCTCTGGGGCCAACGTCCTGACTTTC.

This clone came up a few times. The genes are TRBV6-1 and TRBJ2-1; 7 bases are a match to TRBD1. The CDR3 runs to 17 residues. Germline lookup yields CDR1 MNHNS and CDR2 SASEGT. V shed 4 bases, J shed 6 bases, and the junction held 15 bases outside the gene matches. CDR3 sequence (DNA): TGTGCCAGCAGTGCCATTAATCTGAGGGGGCCATTCAATGAGCAGTTCTTC. Protein: CASSAINLRGPFNEQFF.

In its sample, this clone was seen a few times. The chain carries TRBV23-1 and TRBJ2-7, with a weak D call TRBD2 (6 bases). TRBV23-1 is treated as an ORF (open reading frame) with a function not yet certain. V dropped 8 bases and J dropped 5 bases, with 19 bases sitting between them. The CDR3 consists of 14 residues. The CDR3 bases are TGCGCCAGCCAACGGGGGATGGGGTGGCACGAGCAGTACTTC. Translated, it gives CASQRGMGWHEQYF.

Worth noting for this clone: The junction shows a germline mismatch at one end, possibly a read error. The V gene is TRBV7-9, the J gene TRBJ1-2; no definite D call. The CDR3 is 11 amino acids. CDR1 and CDR2 from the germline V gene are SEHNR and FQNEAQ (reference sequence). The CDR3 here is CSSSLFYGYTF. In DNA, the CDR3 is TGTTCCAGCAGCCTCTTCTATGGCTACACCTTC.